These 28 T cell receptor beta chains were sequenced from one sample in a study of cytomegalovirus exposure and HLA in healthy donors. Measured with immunoSEQ multiplex PCR; TCRdb has only the in-frame clones, and not every one. Altogether about 180,000 clones are present, around nine tenths being singletons, with the ten largest covering roughly 1.5%. Sequencing was carried out using PBMCs. The origin of the receptors is a woman aged 25 to 39 in good health and CMV-seronegative.

V is TRBV5-1 and J is TRBJ2-1; TRBD2 agrees at 7 bases. Germline lookup yields CDR1 SGHRS and CDR2 YFSETQ. V dropped 0 bases and J dropped 4; count of bases not matched to a gene: 4. This CDR3 has 15 residues. The CDR3 protein is CASSLDASGYNEQFF. As DNA, the CDR3 is TGCGCCAGCAGCTTGGATGCTAGCGGATACAATGAGCAGTTCTTC. The full variable domain, rest sourced from reference TRBV5-1 and TRBJ2-1, is KAGVTQTPRYLIKTRGQQVTLSCSPISGHRSVSWYQQTPGQGLQFLFEYFSETQRNKGNFPGRFSGRQFSNSRSEMNVSTLELGDSALYLCASSLDASGYNEQFFGPGTRLTVL.

This chain uses TRBV2 with TRBJ2-7, with D tentatively TRBD1 (5 bases). The V gene lost 8 bases and the J gene lost 6 bases, with 11 bases spanning the gap. The CDR3 consists of 11 residues. Per the germline V gene, CDR1 is SNHLY and CDR2 is FYNNEI. CDR3 protein: CASLGEREQYF. The DNA for the CDR3 is TGTGCCAGCTTAGGGGAACGCGAGCAGTACTTC.

J is TRBJ2-7 and V is TRBV20-1; TRBD2 might be the D (6 bases). Germline V lookup: CDR1 DFQATT, CDR2 SNEGSKA (reference sequence). CDR3 length: 11 residues. Deletions cut 6 bases from V and 3 bases from J, with 9 bases between. The CDR3, as DNA: TGCAGTGCCAAAGCGGGCTACGAGCAGTACTTC. Residues: CSAKAGYEQYF.

The rearrangement uses TRBV27 and TRBJ2-1, with D possibly matching TRBD2 (7 bases). Deletions cut 6 bases from V and 7 bases from J, with 22 bases between. The germline gives CDR1 MNHEY, CDR2 SMNVEV (reference sequence). The CDR3 runs to 16 residues. CDR3 sequence: CASSLYLGGQGNEQFF. The CDR3 DNA is TGTGCCAGCAGCCTTTACCTCGGGGGGCAGGGGAATGAGCAGTTCTTC.

This clone was detected once. V gene TRBV19 combines with J gene TRBJ1-2, with unresolved D. Per the germline V gene, CDR1 is LNHDA and CDR2 is SQIVND (reference sequence). V was pared by 3 bases and J by 0 bases, with 5 bases between. The CDR3 is 13 amino acids. The CDR3 protein is CASSISANYGYTF. The CDR3 nucleotides are TGTGCCAGTAGTATCTCTGCTAACTATGGCTACACCTTC.

The chain uses TRBV4-1 and TRBJ2-4; TRBD2 matches 9 bases. Germline V gene data show CDR1 as MGHRA and CDR2 as YSYEKL. The V and J ends lost 1 base and 4 bases, in that order; junction bases with no gene match: 8. The CDR3 covers 17 residues. CDR3 in DNA: TGCGCCAGCAGCCAAGGAGGGGCGGGGGGGCAGAAAAACATTCAGTACTTC. Its translation is CASSQGGAGGQKNIQYF.

A remark on this clone: The germline gene is not matched at one end of the junction; a read error may be the cause. The genes are TRBV6-5 and TRBJ2-1; the D is unclear. Germline V gives CDR1 MNHEY, CDR2 SVGAGI. The CDR3 has 12 residues. The CDR3 region is CASSYSGRSAIF. CDR3 DNA sequence: TGTGCCAGCAGTTACTCGGGCAGGTCCGCAATCTTC.

The chain links TRBV19 to TRBJ1-2; possibly TRBD1 for D (6 bases). Trimming cost V 5 bases and J 0 bases, with 19 bases left between them. Germline V gives CDR1 LNHDA, CDR2 SQIVND (reference sequence). The CDR3 spans 17 residues. The CDR3 reads CASSAVANRAANYGYTF. In DNA form, the CDR3 reads TGTGCCAGTAGTGCCGTGGCTAACAGGGCAGCTAACTATGGCTACACCTTC.

The chain carries TRBV28 and TRBJ1-2; tentatively, D is TRBD1 (6 bases). There are 13 residues in the CDR3. The germline V and J ends were trimmed by 6 bases and 8 bases, with 16 bases remaining between them. CDR1 and CDR2 from the germline V gene are MDHEN and SYDVKM. CDR3: CASRRGTAIGYTF. CDR3 in DNA: TGTGCCAGCAGAAGGGGGACCGCAATAGGCTACACCTTC.

The rearrangement joins TRBV7-8 to TRBJ2-7, with 10 bases identical to TRBD1. Germline assignment: CDR1 SGHVS and CDR2 FQNEAQ. The junction had 4 bases not matched to a gene; V was cut back by 4 bases and J by 1 base. The CDR3 totals 15 residues. In DNA form, the CDR3 reads TGTGCCAGCAGCTACCGGGACAGGGGATCCTACGAGCAGTACTTC. It yields the protein CASSYRDRGSYEQYF.

The chain combines TRBV19 with TRBJ1-2; perhaps TRBD1 as D (6 bases). This CDR3 is 14 amino acids long. V lost 4 bases to trimming and J lost 6 bases, with 15 bases between them. Germline CDR1 is LNHDA and CDR2 is SQIVND (reference sequence). CDR3 nucleotides: TGTGCCAGTAGTAGTGGCGGTGGGGGCGATGGCTACACCTTC. Translation: CASSSGGGGDGYTF. Full variable domain (remainder filled in from reference TRBV19 and TRBJ1-2): DGGITQSPKYLFRKEGQNVTLSCEQNLNHDAMYWYRQDPGQGLRLIYYSQIVNDFQKGDIAEGYSVSREKKESFPLTVTSAQKNPTAFYLCASSSGGGGDGYTFGSGTRLTVV.

The chain recombines TRBV5-8 with TRBJ1-6; 9 bases align to TRBD1. CDR3 size: 15 residues. J was trimmed by 11 bases and V by 2 bases; bases with no gene match: 8. In germline, CDR1 is SGHTS, CDR2 YDEGEE. CDR3 in amino acids: CASSFSRDRDAPLHF. In DNA form, the CDR3 reads TGTGCCAGCAGCTTTAGCAGGGACAGGGATGCACCCCTCCACTTT.

The rearrangement joins TRBV5-1 to TRBJ1-2; a possible D gene is TRBD1 (5 bases). Germline CDR1 is SGHRS and CDR2 is YFSETQ. This CDR3 is 14 amino acids long. The V end was cut by 4 bases, the J end by 4 bases, with 14 bases between. This CDR3 is CASSPGGVSYGYTF. DNA of the CDR3: TGCGCCAGCAGCCCCGGGGGGGTTTCCTATGGCTACACCTTC.

The V and J genes are TRBV11-2 and TRBJ2-7; D is perhaps TRBD1 (5 bases). From germline, CDR1 is SGHAT and CDR2 FQNNGV. Trimming took off 3 bases at V and 6 bases at J, with 12 bases between the two ends. The CDR3 totals 13 residues. The CDR3 sequence is CASSFGSGSEQYF. The CDR3 DNA follows: TGTGCCAGCAGCTTTGGGTCAGGGTCCGAGCAGTACTTC.

The rearrangement joins TRBV7-9 to TRBJ2-3; 7 nucleotides align to TRBD2. CDR1 is SEHNR, CDR2 FQNEAQ, per germline (reference sequence). This CDR3 is built from 15 residues. V dropped 2 bases and J dropped 1; count of bases not matched to a gene: 3. Here the CDR3 DNA reads TGTGCCAGCAGCTTAACAACTAGCGGCACAGATACGCAGTATTTT. Protein: CASSLTTSGTDTQYF.

The chain links TRBV5-1 to TRBJ1-2; 7 nucleotides agree with TRBD1. Germline lookup yields CDR1 SGHRS and CDR2 YFSETQ. Losses at the gene ends were 3 bases for V and 4 bases for J; bases not matched to a gene: 15. CDR3 size: 17 residues. The DNA of the CDR3 is TGCGCCAGCAGCTCGACAAGGACAGGTCCTAGGGGCTATGGCTACACCTTC. Protein sequence: CASSSTRTGPRGYGYTF.

The chain has TRBV5-1 and TRBJ2-4; 8 bases are shared with TRBD1. The V and J ends lost 1 base and 6 bases, in that order; junction bases with no gene match: 6. The CDR3 has 15 residues. From germline, CDR1 is SGHRS and CDR2 YFSETQ. Here the CDR3 DNA reads TGCGCCAGCAGCTTGTTTCAGGGGGCGGGAAACATTCAGTACTTC. It is translated as CASSLFQGAGNIQYF.

This sequence joins TRBV10-2 and TRBJ2-7; D is perhaps TRBD2 (5 bases). This CDR3 has 13 residues. V was trimmed by 6 bases and J by 7 bases, leaving 16 bases between them. Germline-derived CDR1 and CDR2 are WSHSY and SAAADI. The CDR3 here is CASRGLRLSEQYF. The CDR3 DNA sequence: TGCGCCAGCAGAGGACTGAGGCTGAGTGAGCAGTACTTC.

This chain connects TRBV6-5 to TRBJ1-1; perhaps TRBD1 as D (6 bases). V was pared by 0 bases and J by 1 base, with 12 bases between. The CDR3 is 16 amino acids. Germline-derived CDR1 and CDR2 are MNHEY and SVGAGI. The CDR3 bases are TGTGCCAGCAGTTACTCGAGAGAAGGGGGGAACACTGAAGCTTTCTTT. This gives the protein CASSYSREGGNTEAFF.

The chain couples TRBV15 to TRBJ2-5, with a weak D call TRBD2 (6 bases). This CDR3 comprises 14 residues. CDR1 is LNHNV, CDR2 YYDKDF, per germline (reference sequence). V was pared by 1 base and J by 2 bases, with 8 bases between. This chain's CDR3 is CATSRGRGQETQYF. CDR3 DNA: TGTGCCACCAGCAGAGGTCGGGGGCAAGAGACCCAGTACTTC.

The rearrangement joins TRBV19 to TRBJ1-2; TRBD1 might be the D (6 bases). The germline V gene encodes CDR1 LNHDA and CDR2 SQIVND (reference sequence). V lost 8 bases, J lost 4 bases, and 23 bases lay in between. The CDR3 extends over 16 amino acids. CDR3 region: CASLPLSKDSSYGYTF. As DNA, the CDR3 is TGTGCCAGTCTCCCCCTCTCTAAGGACAGCTCCTATGGCTACACCTTC.

This clone has only a few counts. The V call is TRBV7-9, the J call TRBJ2-7; 8 positions agree with TRBD2. Germline assignment: CDR1 SEHNR and CDR2 FQNEAQ (reference sequence). V gave up 1 base and J gave up 7 bases; unmatched junction bases: 9. The CDR3 extends over 15 amino acids. In DNA form, the CDR3 reads TGTGCCAGCAGCTTAGGCCAGCGGGGGTTGGGTGAGCAGTACTTC. Residues: CASSLGQRGLGEQYF.

The J gene is TRBJ2-1, the V gene TRBV10-3, with 10 bases matching TRBD1. This CDR3 spans 14 amino acids. The germline CDR1 and CDR2 sequences are ENHRY and SYGVKD. After removal of 8 bases from V and 9 bases from J, the junction contained 10 bases not matched to a gene. Here the CDR3 DNA reads TGTGCCATCGGCGGGGACAGGGGAAGTGGTGAGCAGTTCTTC. Protein sequence: CAIGGDRGSGEQFF.

The CDR3 here is CASSLSTVNSGNTIYF. As DNA, the CDR3 is TGTGCCAGCAGCTTGTCGACAGTCAACTCTGGAAACACCATATATTTT. The chain has TRBV5-4 and TRBJ1-3; D perhaps matches TRBD1 (5 bases). Germline CDR1 and CDR2: SGHNT and YYREEE (reference sequence). The CDR3 covers 16 residues. Trimming cost V 1 base and J 0 bases, with 11 bases left between them.

This chain uses TRBV13 with TRBJ2-4, with TRBD1 as a possible D gene (6 bases). The CDR3 has 12 amino acids. CDR1 and CDR2 from the germline V gene are PRHDT and FYEKMQ (reference sequence). V was cut by 5 bases and J by 7 bases, with 9 bases left in between. The chain's CDR3 is CASSQTGNIQYF. The CDR3 bases are TGTGCCAGCAGCCAGACAGGCAACATTCAGTACTTC.

This clone was seen just once. V is TRBV5-1 and J is TRBJ2-2; tentative D call: TRBD1 (6 bases). V dropped 3 bases and J dropped 0 bases, with 12 bases sitting between them. Germline CDR1 is SGHRS and CDR2 is YFSETQ. The CDR3 is 16 amino acids. The CDR3 DNA follows: TGCGCCAGCAGCTCGGGACAATACGCGAACACCGGGGAGCTGTTTTTT. Its translation is CASSSGQYANTGELFF.

This clone was seen only a few times. This rearrangement joins TRBV25-1 to TRBJ2-7, with 12 bases that match TRBD2. V gave up 5 bases and J gave up 7 bases; unmatched junction bases: 9. Germline V gene data show CDR1 as MGHDK and CDR2 as SYGVNS. This CDR3 has 15 amino acids. CDR3 sequence (DNA): TGTGCCAGCAGTAACCGACTAGCGGGGGTAAGGGAGCAGTACTTC. This gives the protein CASSNRLAGVREQYF.

The rearrangement joins TRBV5-5 to TRBJ2-3; 7 nucleotides line up with TRBD2. The length of the CDR3 is 16 residues. From germline, CDR1 is SGHKS and CDR2 YYEKEE (reference sequence). Trimming removed 5 bases from V and 0 bases from J; junction bases left unmatched: 9. The CDR3 DNA sequence: TGTGCCAGCAGACACCCTAGCGGCTATAGCACAGATACGCAGTATTTT. It is translated as CASRHPSGYSTDTQYF.